These 30 T cell receptor beta chains originate from one sample sequenced in a study of PD-L1 blockade in urothelial cancer. Generated by immunoSEQ multiplex PCR, the TCRdb table keeps only in-frame clones and is missing some. The sample has 40,000 to 55,000 clones, under 90% seen once; the top ten hold about 5.3%. Sequences were derived from PBMCs, sampled around atezolizumab (anti-PD-L1) treatment. These receptors all come from a middle-aged man with urothelial cancer.

This clone was observed once. The V gene is TRBV28, the J gene TRBJ2-5; 8 bases are shared with TRBD2. CDR3 length equals 15 residues. Germline V gene data show CDR1 as MDHEN and CDR2 as SYDVKM. Trimming cost V 6 bases and J 7 bases; bases outside gene matches: 13. DNA of the CDR3: TGTGCCAGCAGCCCCGGGGCGGGAGGTAGTAGGACCCAGTACTTC. Translating it yields CASSPGAGGSRTQYF.

The chain carries TRBV6-5 and TRBJ2-1, with 9 bases matching TRBD2. Trimming took 5 bases from V and 7 from J; bases not matched to a gene: 9. This CDR3 spans 15 amino acids. Germline CDR1 reads MNHEY; CDR2 reads SVGAGI. CDR3 sequence reads: CASSPRLAGRNEQFF. The CDR3 DNA is TGTGCCAGCAGTCCCCGGCTAGCGGGAAGGAATGAGCAGTTCTTC.

CDR3: CASSSSGTSSDTQYF. The CDR3 region has the DNA TGTGCCAGCAGCTCGTCCGGGACTAGCTCCGATACGCAGTATTTT. This chain connects TRBV7-3 to TRBJ2-3; 9 positions agree with TRBD2. This CDR3 has 15 residues. In germline, CDR1 is SGHTA, CDR2 FQGTGA. After removal of 4 bases from V and 6 bases from J, the junction contained 8 bases not matched to a gene.

This chain links TRBV6-1 with TRBJ2-1, with TRBD2 matching over 10 bases. Trimming took 0 bases from V and 7 from J; bases not matched to a gene: 6. CDR1 and CDR2 (germline): MNHNS, SASEGT. This CDR3 has 16 residues. CDR3 in DNA: TGTGCCAGCAGTGAAGCGCCGGGACTAGCGTTGAATGAGCAGTTCTTC. Amino acids: CASSEAPGLALNEQFF.

The rearrangement joins TRBV27 to TRBJ2-1; D not certain. The CDR3 totals 14 residues. Germline V gene lookup returns CDR1 MNHEY and CDR2 SMNVEV (reference sequence). The V and J ends lost 3 bases and 6 bases respectively, with 12 bases between them. CDR3 region: CASSFRSRRNEQFF. The CDR3 DNA sequence: TGTGCCAGCAGTTTTCGGAGTCGTCGCAATGAGCAGTTCTTC.

The rearrangement links TRBV18 to TRBJ1-1; D is perhaps TRBD1 (5 bases). With 0 bases removed from V and 0 bases from J, the gap between germline ends came to 8 bases. Germline loops: CDR1 KGHSH, CDR2 LQKENI. This CDR3 spans 15 amino acids. Here the CDR3 reads CASSPPKGLNTEAFF. The CDR3 nucleotides read TGTGCCAGCTCACCACCGAAGGGGCTGAACACTGAAGCTTTCTTT.

This rearrangement joins TRBV14 to TRBJ2-7, with 8 bases matching TRBD2. Per germline, CDR1 SGHDN and CDR2 FVKESK. The J segment lost 8 bases and the V segment lost 2 bases, leaving 8 bases of the junction unmatched. The CDR3 is made up of 14 amino acids. CDR3 protein: CASSQSTTGGKQYF. CDR3 in DNA: TGTGCCAGCAGCCAATCAACCACGGGGGGGAAGCAGTACTTC.

This chain joins TRBV7-3 and TRBJ2-3; D is possibly TRBD2 (6 bases). V was clipped by 2 bases and J by 1 base, with 10 bases between them. The CDR3 loop spans 15 amino acids. Germline V gene sequence: CDR1 SGHTA, CDR2 FQGTGA. CDR3: CASSLLASGTDTQYF. The CDR3 region has the DNA TGTGCCAGCAGCTTATTGGCTAGCGGCACAGATACGCAGTATTTT.

V usage is TRBV7-9 and J usage is TRBJ1-2; D call uncertain. The V and J ends lost 2 bases and 8 bases respectively, with 15 bases between them. There are 14 residues in the CDR3. Germline CDR1 and CDR2: SEHNR and FQNEAQ (reference sequence). The CDR3 sequence is CASSLIAGVAGYTF. Written as DNA, the CDR3 is TGTGCCAGCAGCTTAATTGCCGGCGTAGCGGGCTACACCTTC.

V gene TRBV5-6 combines with J gene TRBJ1-2, with D possibly TRBD1 on 5 matching bases. Germline V gene sequence: CDR1 SGHDT, CDR2 YYEEEE. The CDR3 is 14 amino acids. The V and J ends lost 4 bases and 4 bases respectively, with 14 bases between them. The CDR3 DNA sequence: TGTGCCAGCAGCCCCCTTTCAGGGATCTATGGCTACACCTTC. Translating it yields CASSPLSGIYGYTF.

The chain carries TRBV5-5 and TRBJ2-1, with 8 positions matching TRBD2. Germline trimming cut 2 bases from V and 6 bases from J; bases unmatched to any gene: 7. Germline V gene data show CDR1 as SGHKS and CDR2 as YYEKEE (reference sequence). This CDR3 comprises 15 residues. In nucleotides, the CDR3 is TGTGCCAGCAGCTTAACAACCGGGACTAGCAATGAGCAGTTCTTC. Amino acid sequence: CASSLTTGTSNEQFF.

This clone occurred once. The chain carries TRBV10-3 and TRBJ2-3; the D is unclear. This CDR3 contains 12 residues. Germline CDR1 is ENHRY and CDR2 is SYGVKD. Deletions cut 2 bases from V and 6 bases from J, with 6 bases between. CDR3 residues: CAISERGDTQYF. The CDR3 region has the DNA TGTGCCATCAGTGAGAGAGGCGATACGCAGTATTTT.

CDR3 residues: CASANRDTGELFF. CDR3 DNA sequence: TGTGCCAGCGCCAACCGCGACACCGGGGAGCTGTTTTTT. The chain couples TRBV7-3 to TRBJ2-2; D not resolved. The V end lost 8 bases, the J end lost 3 bases, and 10 bases lay between the germline ends. Germline CDR1 SGHTA, CDR2 FQGTGA. The CDR3 loop spans 13 amino acids.

V is TRBV5-4 and J is TRBJ2-7; D perhaps matches TRBD1 (7 bases). There are 14 residues in the CDR3. V was shortened by 2 bases and J by 0 bases, with 9 bases between the two germline ends. In germline, CDR1 is SGHNT, CDR2 YYREEE (reference sequence). As DNA, the CDR3 is TGTGCCAGCAGCTTTCAGGGGGGCTCCTACGAGCAGTACTTC. This codes for CASSFQGGSYEQYF. Full variable domain (remainder filled in from reference TRBV5-4 and TRBJ2-7): ETGVTQSPTHLIKTRGQQVTLRCSSQSGHNTVSWYQQALGQGPQFIFQYYREEENGRGNFPPRFSGLQFPNYSSELNVNALELDDSALYLCASSFQGGSYEQYFGPGTRLTVT.

The genes are TRBV7-3 and TRBJ2-3; 7 positions agree with TRBD1. The CDR3 runs 15 residues. J lost 6 bases, V lost 1 base, and 7 bases had no gene match. Germline assignment: CDR1 SGHTA and CDR2 FQGTGA. CDR3 amino acids: CASSLRGQYQDTQYF. The DNA of the CDR3 is TGTGCCAGCAGCTTAAGGGGACAGTACCAGGATACGCAGTATTTT. The full variable domain, rest sourced from reference TRBV7-3 and TRBJ2-3, is GAGVSQTPSNKVTEKGKYVELRCDPISGHTALYWYRQSLGQGPEFLIYFQGTGAADDSGLPNDRFFAVRPEGSVSTLKIQRTERGDSAVYLCASSLRGQYQDTQYFGPGTRLTVL.

This chain uses TRBV4-3 with TRBJ1-1, with 9 positions matching TRBD1. The germline gives CDR1 LGHNA, CDR2 YSLEER. The CDR3 runs 16 residues. V was pared by 1 base and J by 3 bases, with 6 bases of the junction left unmatched. The CDR3 DNA reads as TGCGCCAGCAGCCAAGGACCAGGGACAGGGTACACTGAAGCTTTCTTT. Translating it yields CASSQGPGTGYTEAFF.

This clone came up many times. The genes are TRBV27 and TRBJ1-1; no clear D gene. Germline V gene sequence: CDR1 MNHEY, CDR2 SMNVEV (reference sequence). V gave up 4 bases and J gave up 6 bases, with 12 bases separating them. This CDR3 has 13 amino acids. For the CDR3, the DNA is TGTGCCAGCAGTTCCCTCGACATTTCTGAAGCTTTCTTT. Protein sequence: CASSSLDISEAFF.

V and J are TRBV6-5 and TRBJ1-1; D is unclear. Germline CDR1 and CDR2: MNHEY and SVGAGI. V lost 4 bases to trimming and J lost 6 bases, with 21 bases between them. The CDR3 extends over 16 amino acids. The CDR3 region is CASSSPPRGRMAEAFF. In nucleotides, the CDR3 is TGTGCCAGCAGTTCCCCGCCCCGAGGTAGGATGGCTGAAGCTTTCTTT.

The sample holds a few counts of this clone. This chain joins TRBV2 and TRBJ1-2, with TRBD1 matching over 9 bases. The germline V gene has CDR1 SNHLY and CDR2 FYNNEI. V gave up 9 bases and J gave up 8 bases; unmatched junction bases: 13. The CDR3 length is 14 residues. DNA for the CDR3: TGTGCCAGTTCACTCGGGACAGGGTATAACGGCTACACCTTC. Amino acid sequence: CASSLGTGYNGYTF.

V usage is TRBV2 and J usage is TRBJ2-3, with 9 positions matching TRBD2. The CDR3 contains 17 residues. The V gene's germline CDR1 is SNHLY and CDR2 FYNNEI. V shed 7 bases, J shed 6 bases, and the junction held 17 bases outside the gene matches. CDR3 bases: TGTGCCAGCATTCCTGAAGGGCTAGCGGGAACGCGGGATACGCAGTATTTT. Encoded protein: CASIPEGLAGTRDTQYF.

The gene calls are TRBV29-1 and TRBJ2-7; D might be TRBD2 (6 bases). V was cut by 4 bases and J by 7 bases, with 23 bases left in between. Germline-derived CDR1 and CDR2 are SQVTM and ANQGSEA. The CDR3 runs 15 residues. Here the CDR3 reads CSVAEFHAGPGEQYF. The CDR3 DNA reads TGCAGCGTTGCAGAATTCCACGCGGGGCCGGGAGAGCAGTACTTC.

The genes are TRBV7-9 and TRBJ2-3, with D possibly being TRBD2 (6 bases). The CDR3 consists of 15 residues. In germline, CDR1 is SEHNR, CDR2 FQNEAQ (reference sequence). V lost 3 bases and J 0 bases, leaving 10 bases between the germline ends. This chain's CDR3 is CASSFSGFSTDTQYF. In DNA, the CDR3 is TGTGCCAGCAGCTTCAGCGGGTTTAGCACAGATACGCAGTATTTT.

This clone was counted a few times. The rearrangement joins TRBV7-9 to TRBJ2-3; D is possibly TRBD2 (6 bases). The length of the CDR3 is 16 residues. In germline, CDR1 is SEHNR, CDR2 FQNEAQ (reference sequence). V lost 2 bases and J lost 5, with 17 bases in between. CDR3 amino acids: CASSLSVAEWGDTQYF. The CDR3 DNA reads TGTGCCAGCAGCTTATCCGTAGCGGAGTGGGGAGATACGCAGTATTTT.

The chain has TRBV11-3 and TRBJ2-7; tentatively, D is TRBD1 (5 bases). The CDR3 has 14 amino acids. Trimming left V 0 bases short and J 2 bases short, with 8 bases between. Germline values: CDR1 SGHNT, CDR2 YENEEA. Here the CDR3 DNA reads TGTGCCAGCAGCTTAGAGGGGCCCCCCTACGAGCAGTACTTC. It is translated as CASSLEGPPYEQYF.

The genes are TRBV6-4 and TRBJ2-3; maybe TRBD1 (6 bases). The germline V gene has CDR1 MRHNA and CDR2 SNTAGT. The CDR3 has 15 residues. V shed 4 bases and J shed 1 base, with 12 bases lying between them. The CDR3 protein is CASSAAGAGTDTQYF. As DNA, the CDR3 is TGTGCCAGCAGTGCTGCAGGGGCGGGCACAGATACGCAGTATTTT.

This clone was observed a single time. The chain carries TRBV6-5 and TRBJ2-7; tentatively, D is TRBD2 (6 bases). This CDR3 contains 12 residues. The V end lost 6 bases, the J end lost 4 bases, and 10 bases lay between the germline ends. In germline, CDR1 is MNHEY, CDR2 SVGAGI. The chain's CDR3 is CASSQGTYEQYF. In nucleotides, the CDR3 is TGTGCCAGCAGCCAAGGGACTTACGAGCAGTACTTC.

This clone was counted once. V usage is TRBV4-3 and J usage is TRBJ1-5; D is unclear. The CDR3 has 19 residues. CDR1 is LGHNA and CDR2 is YSLEER in the germline V gene. V was pared by 0 bases and J by 2 bases, with 20 bases between. This CDR3 reads CASSQDRQVRGSGNQPQHF. DNA of the CDR3: TGCGCCAGCAGCCAAGATCGTCAGGTGAGAGGGAGCGGCAATCAGCCCCAGCATTTT.

The chain carries TRBV10-1 and TRBJ2-2, with 7 nucleotides matching TRBD2. The J segment lost 2 bases and the V segment lost 7 bases, leaving 7 bases of the junction unmatched. This CDR3 has 15 residues. Germline loops: CDR1 WNHNN, CDR2 SYGVQD (reference sequence). The CDR3 bases are TGCGCCAGCAAGTGGCGGGAGATTAACACCGGGGAGCTGTTTTTT. Amino acids: CASKWREINTGELFF.

This clone showed up just once. The chain carries TRBV19 and TRBJ1-5; D perhaps matches TRBD1 (6 bases). This CDR3 has 15 residues. V gave up 4 bases and J gave up 0 bases, with 10 bases separating them. CDR1 and CDR2 (germline): LNHDA, SQIVND (reference sequence). CDR3 residues: CASSRQDTSNQPQHF. The CDR3 nucleotides are TGTGCCAGTAGTAGACAGGATACTAGCAATCAGCCCCAGCATTTT.

The chain joins TRBV28 to TRBJ1-1; a possible D gene is TRBD1 (5 bases). The CDR3 is 17 amino acids. Germline loops: CDR1 MDHEN, CDR2 SYDVKM. Deletions cut 5 bases from V and 7 bases from J, with 26 bases between. The CDR3 region is CASSPPQRRGRPHEAFF. The CDR3 coding sequence is TGTGCCAGCAGTCCACCCCAAAGACGGGGGAGGCCTCATGAAGCTTTCTTT.